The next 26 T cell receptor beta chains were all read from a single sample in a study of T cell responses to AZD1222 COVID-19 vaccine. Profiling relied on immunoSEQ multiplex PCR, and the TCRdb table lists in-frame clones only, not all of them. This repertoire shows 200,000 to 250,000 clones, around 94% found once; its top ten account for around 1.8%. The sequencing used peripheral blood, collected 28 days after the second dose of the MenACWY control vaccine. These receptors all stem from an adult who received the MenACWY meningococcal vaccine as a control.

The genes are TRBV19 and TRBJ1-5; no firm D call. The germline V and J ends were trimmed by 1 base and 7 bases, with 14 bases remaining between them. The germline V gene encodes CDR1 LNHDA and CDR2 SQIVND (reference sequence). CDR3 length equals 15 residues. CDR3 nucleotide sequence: TGTGCCAGTAGTATAGGTAATGGCCTCGGGCAGCCCCAGCATTTT. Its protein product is CASSIGNGLGQPQHF.

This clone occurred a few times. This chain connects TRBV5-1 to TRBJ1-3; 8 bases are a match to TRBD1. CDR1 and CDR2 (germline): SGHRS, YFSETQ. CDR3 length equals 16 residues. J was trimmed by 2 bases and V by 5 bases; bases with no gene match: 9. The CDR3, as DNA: TGCGCCAGCAGTCTTGACAGGGGTACGGCTGGAAACACCATATATTTT. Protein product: CASSLDRGTAGNTIYF.

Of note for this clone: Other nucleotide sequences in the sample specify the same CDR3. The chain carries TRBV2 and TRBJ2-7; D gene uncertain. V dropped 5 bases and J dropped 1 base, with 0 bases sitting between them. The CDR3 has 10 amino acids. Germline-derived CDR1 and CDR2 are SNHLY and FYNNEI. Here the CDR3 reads CASSSYEQYF. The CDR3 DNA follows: TGTGCCAGCAGTTCCTACGAGCAGTACTTC.

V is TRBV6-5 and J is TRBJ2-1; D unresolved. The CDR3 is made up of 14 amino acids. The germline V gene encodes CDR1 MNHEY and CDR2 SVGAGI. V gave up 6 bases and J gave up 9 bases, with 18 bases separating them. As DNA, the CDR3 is TGTGCCAGCAGCCTTCAACCCCAAGGGTTTGAGCAGTTCTTC. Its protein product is CASSLQPQGFEQFF.

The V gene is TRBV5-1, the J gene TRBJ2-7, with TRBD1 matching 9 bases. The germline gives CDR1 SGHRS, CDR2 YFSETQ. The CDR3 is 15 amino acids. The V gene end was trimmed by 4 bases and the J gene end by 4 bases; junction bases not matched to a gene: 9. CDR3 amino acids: CASSQQGAQGYEQYF. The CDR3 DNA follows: TGCGCCAGCAGCCAACAGGGGGCGCAGGGGTACGAGCAGTACTTC.

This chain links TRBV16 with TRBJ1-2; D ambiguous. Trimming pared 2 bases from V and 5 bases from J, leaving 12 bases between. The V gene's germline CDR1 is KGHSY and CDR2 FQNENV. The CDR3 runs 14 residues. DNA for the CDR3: TGTGCCAGCAGCCAAGGATCATCCCGTTATGGCTACACCTTC. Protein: CASSQGSSRYGYTF. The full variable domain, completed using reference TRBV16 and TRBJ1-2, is GEEVAQTPKHLVRGEGQKAKLYCAPIKGHSYVFWYQQVLKNEFKFLISFQNENVFDETGMPKERFSAKCLPNSPCSLEIQATKLEDSAVYFCASSQGSSRYGYTFGSGTRLTVV.

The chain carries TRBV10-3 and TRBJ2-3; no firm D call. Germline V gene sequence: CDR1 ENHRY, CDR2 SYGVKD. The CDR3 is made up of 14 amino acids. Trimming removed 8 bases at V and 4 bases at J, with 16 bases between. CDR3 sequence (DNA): TGTGCCATCGCGTGGACCAAAGACGCAGATACGCAGTATTTT. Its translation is CAIAWTKDADTQYF.

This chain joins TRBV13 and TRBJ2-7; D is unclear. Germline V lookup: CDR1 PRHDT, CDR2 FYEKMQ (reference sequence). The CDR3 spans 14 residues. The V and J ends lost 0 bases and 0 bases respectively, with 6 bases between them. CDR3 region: CASSLGGSSYEQYF. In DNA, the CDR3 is TGTGCCAGCAGCTTAGGAGGCAGCTCCTACGAGCAGTACTTC. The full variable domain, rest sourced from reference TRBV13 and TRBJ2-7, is AAGVIQSPRHLIKEKRETATLKCYPIPRHDTVYWYQQGPGQDPQFLISFYEKMQSDKGSIPDRFSAQQFSDYHSELNMSSLELGDSALYFCASSLGGSSYEQYFGPGTRLTVT.

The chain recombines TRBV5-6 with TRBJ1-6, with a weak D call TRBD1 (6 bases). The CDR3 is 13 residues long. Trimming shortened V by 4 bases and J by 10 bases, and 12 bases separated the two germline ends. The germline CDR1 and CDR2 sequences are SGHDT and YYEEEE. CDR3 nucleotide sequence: TGTGCCAGCAGCCCAGTCCAGGGGTCACCCCTCCACTTT. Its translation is CASSPVQGSPLHF.

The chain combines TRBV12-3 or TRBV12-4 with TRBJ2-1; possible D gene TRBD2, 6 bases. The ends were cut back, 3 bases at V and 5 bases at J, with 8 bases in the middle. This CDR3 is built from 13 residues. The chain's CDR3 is CASSFASDNEQFF. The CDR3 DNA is TGTGCCAGCAGTTTCGCTAGCGACAATGAGCAGTTCTTC.

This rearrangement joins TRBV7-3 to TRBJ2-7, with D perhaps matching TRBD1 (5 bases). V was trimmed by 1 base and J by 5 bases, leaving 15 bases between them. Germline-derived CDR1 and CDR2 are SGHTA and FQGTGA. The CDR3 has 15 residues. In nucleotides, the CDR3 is TGTGCCAGCAGCTTAAATCCCAGGGCGGTCAACGAGCAGTACTTC. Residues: CASSLNPRAVNEQYF.

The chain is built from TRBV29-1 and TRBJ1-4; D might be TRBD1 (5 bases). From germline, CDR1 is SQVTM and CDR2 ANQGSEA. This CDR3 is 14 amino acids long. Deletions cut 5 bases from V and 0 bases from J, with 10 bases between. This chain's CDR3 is CSVRYRPTNEKLFF. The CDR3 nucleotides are TGCAGCGTTCGGTACAGGCCAACTAATGAAAAACTGTTTTTT.

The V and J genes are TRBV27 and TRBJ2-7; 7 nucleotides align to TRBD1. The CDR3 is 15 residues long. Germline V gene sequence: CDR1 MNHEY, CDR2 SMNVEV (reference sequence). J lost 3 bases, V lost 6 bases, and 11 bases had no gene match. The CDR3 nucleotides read TGTGCCAGCAGGGCAACTCCAGGGGGTGACTACGAGCAGTACTTC. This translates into CASRATPGGDYEQYF.

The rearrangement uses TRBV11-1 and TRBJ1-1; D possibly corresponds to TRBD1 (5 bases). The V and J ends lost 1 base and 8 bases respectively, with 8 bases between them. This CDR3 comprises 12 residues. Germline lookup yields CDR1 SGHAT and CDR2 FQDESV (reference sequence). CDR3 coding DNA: TGTGCCAGCAGCTTAGAGGGACGGGAAGCTTTCTTT. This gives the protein CASSLEGREAFF.

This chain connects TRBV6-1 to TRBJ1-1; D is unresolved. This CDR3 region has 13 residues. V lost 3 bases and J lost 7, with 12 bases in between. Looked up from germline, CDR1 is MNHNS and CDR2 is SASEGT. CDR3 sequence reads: CASSEQGYGEAFF. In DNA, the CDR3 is TGTGCCAGCAGTGAGCAAGGATACGGTGAAGCTTTCTTT.

The CDR3 DNA reads as TGTGCCAGCAGCCCGATAGCGGGAGGAGGGGAGACCCAGTACTTC. Translation: CASSPIAGGGETQYF. V and J are TRBV5-6 and TRBJ2-5, with 10 bases fitting TRBD2. With V trimmed by 4 bases and J by 5 bases, 8 bases remained unmatched. The CDR3 has 15 residues. CDR1 is SGHDT, CDR2 YYEEEE, per germline.

CDR3 nucleotides: TGCGCCAGCAGCCAAGATGGGCCCTACAATGAGCAGTTCTTC. It translates to CASSQDGPYNEQFF. The V call is TRBV4-1, the J call TRBJ2-1; D call uncertain. The CDR3 is made up of 14 amino acids. V lost 0 bases to trimming and J lost 2 bases, with 5 bases between them. Germline V gene sequence: CDR1 MGHRA, CDR2 YSYEKL.

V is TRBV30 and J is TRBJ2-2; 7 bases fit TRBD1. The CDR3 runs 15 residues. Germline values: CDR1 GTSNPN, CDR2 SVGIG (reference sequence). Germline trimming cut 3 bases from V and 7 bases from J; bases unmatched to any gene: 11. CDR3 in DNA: TGTGCCTGGAGGGGGGACAGCCTGAGAGGCGGGGAGCTGTTTTTT. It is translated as CAWRGDSLRGGELFF.

CDR3 sequence: CASSIADREETQYF. CDR3 DNA: TGTGCCAGTAGTATAGCCGACAGGGAAGAGACCCAGTACTTC. V and J are TRBV19 and TRBJ2-5; 7 positions agree with TRBD1. This CDR3 is 14 amino acids long. V lost 1 base and J lost 3; bases outside the gene matches: 2. Germline CDR1 and CDR2: LNHDA and SQIVND (reference sequence).

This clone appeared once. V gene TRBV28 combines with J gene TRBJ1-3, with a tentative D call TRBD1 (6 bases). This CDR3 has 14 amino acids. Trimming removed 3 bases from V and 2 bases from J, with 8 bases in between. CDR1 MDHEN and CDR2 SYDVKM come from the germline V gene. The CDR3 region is CASSFAGAGNTIYF. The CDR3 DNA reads TGTGCCAGCAGTTTCGCAGGGGCTGGAAACACCATATATTTT.

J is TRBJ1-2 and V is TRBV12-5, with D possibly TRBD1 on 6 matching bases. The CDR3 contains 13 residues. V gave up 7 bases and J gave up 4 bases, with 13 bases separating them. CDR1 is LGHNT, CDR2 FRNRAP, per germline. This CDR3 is CASAPDSLYGYTF. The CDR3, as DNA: TGTGCTAGTGCACCGGACAGCCTCTATGGCTACACCTTC.

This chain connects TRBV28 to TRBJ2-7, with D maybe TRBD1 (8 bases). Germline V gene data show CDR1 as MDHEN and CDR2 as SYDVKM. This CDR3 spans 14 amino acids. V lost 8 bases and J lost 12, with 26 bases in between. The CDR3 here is CASQTGGQAFLRYF. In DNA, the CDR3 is TGTGCCAGCCAAACGGGGGGACAGGCCTTCCTTCGGTACTTC. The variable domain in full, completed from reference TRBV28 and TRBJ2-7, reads DVKVTQSSRYLVKRTGEKVFLECVQDMDHENMFWYRQDPGLGLRLIYFSYDVKMKEKGDIPEGYSVSREKKERFSLILESASTNQTSMYLCASQTGGQAFLRYFGPGTRLTVT.

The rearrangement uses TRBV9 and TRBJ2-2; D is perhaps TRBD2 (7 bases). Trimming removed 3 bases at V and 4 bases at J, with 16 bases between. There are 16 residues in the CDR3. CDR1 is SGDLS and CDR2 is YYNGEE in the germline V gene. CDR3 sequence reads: CASSASAGASTGELFF. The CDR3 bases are TGTGCCAGCAGCGCTTCCGCGGGGGCCAGCACCGGGGAGCTGTTTTTT. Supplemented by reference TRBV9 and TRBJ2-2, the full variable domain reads DSGVTQTPKHLITATGQRVTLRCSPRSGDLSVYWYQQSLDQGLQFLIQYYNGEERAKGNILERFSAQQFPDLHSELNLSSLELGDSALYFCASSASAGASTGELFFGEGSRLTVL.

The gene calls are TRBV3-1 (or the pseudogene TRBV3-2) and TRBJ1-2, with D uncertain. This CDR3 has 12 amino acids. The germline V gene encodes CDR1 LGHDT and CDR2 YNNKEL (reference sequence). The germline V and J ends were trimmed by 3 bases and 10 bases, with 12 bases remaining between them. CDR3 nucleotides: TGTGCCAGCAGCCAGGGAGCGACCGCCTACACCTTC. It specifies CASSQGATAYTF.

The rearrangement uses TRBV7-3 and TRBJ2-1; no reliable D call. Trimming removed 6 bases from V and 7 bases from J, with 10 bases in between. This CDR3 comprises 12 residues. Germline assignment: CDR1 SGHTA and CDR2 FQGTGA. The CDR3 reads CASSSSANEQFF. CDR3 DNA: TGTGCCAGCAGTTCAAGCGCGAATGAGCAGTTCTTC.

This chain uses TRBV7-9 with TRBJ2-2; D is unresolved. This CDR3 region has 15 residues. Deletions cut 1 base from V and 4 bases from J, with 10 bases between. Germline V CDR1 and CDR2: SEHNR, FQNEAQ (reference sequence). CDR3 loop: CASSLGATTTGELFF. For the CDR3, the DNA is TGTGCCAGCAGCTTAGGAGCGACCACCACCGGGGAGCTGTTTTTT.